Below, 9 T cell receptor beta chains from the same sample are listed, as sequenced in a study of cytomegalovirus exposure and HLA in healthy donors. 60 Vbeta and 13 Jbeta primers were used in PCR. The protocol was immunoSEQ multiplex PCR, while the TCRdb copy is restricted to in-frame clones and leaves out a portion. This sample has just over 150,000 clones, with approximately 82% found just once. The sequencing sample was made of PBMCs. The origin of the receptors is a woman in her 50s in good health and CMV-seropositive.

The rearrangement uses TRBV7-2 and TRBJ2-6; 8 bases align to TRBD2. Germline values: CDR1 SGHTA, CDR2 FQGNSA. J was trimmed by 3 bases and V by 1 base; bases with no gene match: 2. The CDR3 loop spans 16 amino acids. CDR3 coding DNA: TGTGCCAGCAGCTTAGGCGGGGGGAGTGGGGCCAACGTCCTGACTTTC. Translated, it gives CASSLGGGSGANVLTF.

The chain joins TRBV2 to TRBJ2-1, with 8 nucleotides matching TRBD2. The CDR3 is 16 amino acids. Per germline, CDR1 SNHLY and CDR2 FYNNEI. V lost 10 bases to trimming and J lost 10 bases; unmatched junction nucleotides: 21. DNA of the CDR3: TGTGCCAACTTCACACTAGCGGTTGGGGGCGGGTGGGAGCAGTTCTTC. This encodes CANFTLAVGGGWEQFF.

The V call is TRBV7-8, the J call TRBJ2-7; D is perhaps TRBD2 (5 bases). V lost 5 bases and J 7 bases, leaving 18 bases between the germline ends. The CDR3 has 14 residues. CDR1 and CDR2 from the germline V gene are SGHVS and FQNEAQ. CDR3 in amino acids: CASSPRTGPGEQYF. The CDR3 bases are TGTGCCAGCAGCCCCCGGACTGGCCCGGGGGAGCAGTACTTC.

The chain links TRBV4-2 to TRBJ1-2; TRBD1 is a possible D gene (6 bases). This CDR3 contains 14 residues. CDR1 LGHNA and CDR2 YNFKEQ come from the germline V gene. V was shortened by 0 bases and J by 8 bases, with 13 bases between the two germline ends. The CDR3 sequence is CASSQDIQGRGYTF. As DNA, the CDR3 is TGTGCCAGCAGCCAAGATATACAGGGTCGGGGCTACACCTTC.

V is TRBV2 and J is TRBJ1-2; 9 positions match TRBD1. Germline V CDR1 and CDR2: SNHLY, FYNNEI. This CDR3 is 14 amino acids long. V shed 6 bases and J 6 bases; nucleotides not matched to a gene: 8. The CDR3 sequence: CASRAGQGYDGYTF. CDR3 DNA sequence: TGTGCCAGCAGAGCTGGACAGGGGTATGATGGCTACACCTTC.

The chain recombines TRBV25-1 with TRBJ1-4, with 7 bases matching TRBD1. The CDR3 is 15 amino acids. CDR1 MGHDK and CDR2 SYGVNS come from the germline V gene. The V and J ends lost 5 bases and 5 bases, in that order; junction bases with no gene match: 8. The CDR3 DNA reads as TGTGCCAGCAGTCTCTCAGGGGGAAAGAATGAAAAACTGTTTTTT. This gives the protein CASSLSGGKNEKLFF.

The chain is built from TRBV7-9 and TRBJ1-1, with D maybe TRBD1 (5 bases). The V end lost 5 bases, the J end lost 2 bases, and 15 bases lay between the germline ends. Germline CDR1 and CDR2: SEHNR and FQNEAQ (reference sequence). The length of the CDR3 is 15 residues. CDR3 sequence: CASSPRTGENTEAFF. The CDR3 DNA is TGTGCCAGCAGCCCCCGGACGGGGGAAAACACTGAAGCTTTCTTT.

The chain employs TRBV29-1 and TRBJ1-2; D is perhaps TRBD1 (5 bases). Trimming left V 6 bases short and J 2 bases short, with 19 bases between. The germline V gene encodes CDR1 SQVTM and CDR2 ANQGSEA. The CDR3 is 15 residues long. The CDR3 DNA is TGCAGCGTCTGGGGGAAGGGAGGGGCAAACTATGGCTACACCTTC. Translating gives CSVWGKGGANYGYTF.

This sequence joins TRBV9 and TRBJ1-2; D perhaps matches TRBD1 (5 bases). There are 15 residues in the CDR3. V was cut by 0 bases and J by 7 bases, with 16 bases left in between. Germline V gives CDR1 SGDLS, CDR2 YYNGEE. The CDR3 DNA reads TGTGCCAGCAGCGTAGGGGTCCAGGGCCCGAGTGGCTACACCTTC. This sequence encodes CASSVGVQGPSGYTF. Variable domain in full (rest from reference TRBV9 and TRBJ1-2): DSGVTQTPKHLITATGQRVTLRCSPRSGDLSVYWYQQSLDQGLQFLIQYYNGEERAKGNILERFSAQQFPDLHSELNLSSLELGDSALYFCASSVGVQGPSGYTFGSGTRLTVV.